The 10 T cell receptor beta chains below come from one sample, sequenced in a study of immune evolution from preneoplasia to lung adenocarcinoma. Profiled with immunoSEQ multiplex PCR; TCRdb holds only in-frame clones, not every one. The sample yields under 4,000 clones, under 85% seen once. Material: FFPE adjacent normal lung tissue. All receptors come from a person aged 35 to 50 with lung adenocarcinoma.

The rearrangement links TRBV30 to TRBJ1-1; D remains ambiguous. The germline CDR1 and CDR2 sequences are GTSNPN and SVGIG (reference sequence). This CDR3 has 15 residues. Trimming stripped 2 bases from V and 3 bases from J, with 16 bases between. CDR3 nucleotide sequence: TGTGCCTGGAGTCGACGAACCATAGGGCACACTGAAGCTTTCTTT. Encoded protein: CAWSRRTIGHTEAFF.

J is TRBJ2-7 and V is TRBV7-9; D unresolved. This CDR3 spans 13 amino acids. Per the germline V gene, CDR1 is SEHNR and CDR2 is FQNEAQ (reference sequence). Trimming stripped 6 bases from V and 3 bases from J, with 12 bases between. DNA of the CDR3: TGTGCCAGCAGGTTCACTGGATTCTACGAGCAGTACTTC. Amino acid sequence: CASRFTGFYEQYF.

V and J are TRBV19 and TRBJ2-1, with 13 bases fitting TRBD2. Per germline, CDR1 LNHDA and CDR2 SQIVND (reference sequence). The CDR3 contains 14 residues. The trim removed 7 bases at V and 7 bases at J, leaving 4 bases unmatched. CDR3 sequence reads: CASKWTSGSNEQFF. CDR3 bases: TGTGCCAGTAAGTGGACTAGCGGGAGTAATGAGCAGTTCTTC. The whole variable domain, filled in from reference TRBV19 and TRBJ2-1, reads DGGITQSPKYLFRKEGQNVTLSCEQNLNHDAMYWYRQDPGQGLRLIYYSQIVNDFQKGDIAEGYSVSREKKESFPLTVTSAQKNPTAFYLCASKWTSGSNEQFFGPGTRLTVL.

This chain uses TRBV27 with TRBJ2-5; tentatively, D is TRBD2 (6 bases). The CDR3 is 16 amino acids. The V and J ends lost 4 bases and 4 bases respectively, with 19 bases between them. Germline CDR1 is MNHEY and CDR2 is SMNVEV (reference sequence). CDR3 sequence reads: CASSSPRRGTGETQYF. The CDR3 nucleotides are TGTGCCAGCAGTTCCCCAAGGCGAGGGACTGGAGAGACCCAGTACTTC.

The V and J genes are TRBV30 and TRBJ1-1; D unclear. Germline loops: CDR1 GTSNPN, CDR2 SVGIG (reference sequence). V lost 2 bases, J lost 1 base, and 8 bases lay in between. CDR3 size: 13 residues. The CDR3 nucleotides are TGTGCCTGGAGTTGGCAGGCGAACACTGAAGCTTTCTTT. Its protein is CAWSWQANTEAFF. The whole variable domain, filled in from reference TRBV30 and TRBJ1-1, reads SQTIHQWPATLVQPVGSPLSLECTVEGTSNPNLYWYRQAAGRGLQLLFYSVGIGQISSEVPQNLSASRPQDRQFILSSKKLLLSDSGFYLCAWSWQANTEAFFGQGTRLTVV.

This rearrangement joins TRBV5-1 to TRBJ1-1; D is ambiguous. Germline-derived CDR1 and CDR2 are SGHRS and YFSETQ. The CDR3 covers 13 residues. With 0 bases removed from V and 5 bases from J, the gap between germline ends came to 8 bases. The DNA for the CDR3 is TGCGCCAGCAGCTTGGGGGGTCGGACTGAAGCTTTCTTT. It is translated as CASSLGGRTEAFF.

This sequence joins TRBV5-1 and TRBJ2-5; D unclear. The V end lost 0 bases, the J end lost 3 bases, and 6 bases lay between the germline ends. The CDR3 length is 13 residues. Germline V gene sequence: CDR1 SGHRS, CDR2 YFSETQ. CDR3 residues: CASSLAGKETQYF. The CDR3 bases are TGCGCCAGCAGCTTGGCTGGGAAAGAGACCCAGTACTTC.

This clone has a single count. This chain joins TRBV19 and TRBJ2-5; 11 bases are a match to TRBD1. V shed 9 bases and J 5 bases; nucleotides not matched to a gene: 11. Per the germline V gene, CDR1 is LNHDA and CDR2 is SQIVND (reference sequence). The CDR3 is made up of 15 amino acids. CDR3 in DNA: TGTGCCAGCTCCCGGGGACAGGGGGTTCCGGAGACCCAGTACTTC. The encoded protein is CASSRGQGVPETQYF. Supplemented by reference TRBV19 and TRBJ2-5, the full variable domain reads DGGITQSPKYLFRKEGQNVTLSCEQNLNHDAMYWYRQDPGQGLRLIYYSQIVNDFQKGDIAEGYSVSREKKESFPLTVTSAQKNPTAFYLCASSRGQGVPETQYFGPGTRLLVL.

The chain is built from TRBV6-1 and TRBJ2-1; D remains ambiguous. V was trimmed by 3 bases and J by 7 bases, leaving 7 bases between them. Germline-derived CDR1 and CDR2 are MNHNS and SASEGT. The CDR3 spans 12 residues. The chain's CDR3 is CASSEASNEQFF. The CDR3, as DNA: TGTGCCAGCAGTGAGGCAAGTAATGAGCAGTTCTTC.

By share of the sample, this clone is large. This rearrangement joins TRBV5-3 to TRBJ2-1; the match to TRBD1 covers 7 bases. TRBV5-3 is known as an ORF, though its function is uncertain. V dropped 7 bases and J dropped 3; count of bases not matched to a gene: 7. This CDR3 has 14 amino acids. The CDR3 DNA sequence: TGTGCCAGATTGAGGGGGCCGTACTACAATGAGCAGTTCTTC. This codes for CARLRGPYYNEQFF.